The 25 T cell receptor beta chains below all came from one sample that was sequenced in a study of T cells in Graves' hyperthyroidism and ophthalmopathy. RNA transcripts were the template for amplifying TCR beta CDR3 regions. Primed by the HTBI set, a first-round RT-PCR was run on the TCR CDR3. Each CDR3 protein is one row after TCRdb ran MiXCR on the multiplex PCR reads. The table lists some 360,000 distinct CDR3 sequences, roughly 14% of them singletons, with approximately 10% in the top ten. Sequenced input: blood. The receptors shown here come from a woman in her fifties or sixties with Graves' hyperthyroidism.

V gene TRBV2 combines with J gene TRBJ2-1, with 10 bases lining up with TRBD2. Looked up from germline, CDR1 is SNHLY and CDR2 is FYNNEI. This CDR3 has 16 amino acids. With 4 bases clipped from V and 9 bases from J, the junction kept 12 bases outside the gene matches. CDR3 nucleotide sequence: TGTGCCAGCAGTGTTTCGGCTAGCGGGAGTTTGGGTGAGCAGTTCTTC. Protein: CASSVSASGSLGEQFF. Based on the CDR3 plus reference TRBV2 and TRBJ2-1, the full variable domain is EPEVTQTPSHQVTQMGQEVILRCVPISNHLYFYWYRQILGQKVEFLVSFYNNEISEKSEIFDDQFSVERPDGSNFTLKIRSTKLEDSAMYFCASSVSASGSLGEQFFGPGTRLTVL.

At least ten counts were recorded for this clonotype. The V gene is TRBV20-1, the J gene TRBJ2-1, with 11 bases identical to TRBD2. Trimming at V came to 2 bases and at J to 9 bases, leaving 9 bases not matched to a gene. This CDR3 spans 15 amino acids. The V gene's germline CDR1 is DFQATT and CDR2 SNEGSKA (reference sequence). CDR3 nucleotides: TGCAGTGCTAGATCTACGACTAGCGGGATTGCTGAGCAGTTCTTC. Translating it yields CSARSTTSGIAEQFF.

This clonotype was picked up a small number of times. The chain joins TRBV9 to TRBJ2-5; TRBD1 aligns across 7 bases. Germline CDR1 reads SGDLS; CDR2 reads YYNGEE. The V and J ends lost 4 bases and 5 bases, in that order; junction bases with no gene match: 11. This CDR3 region has 15 residues. The CDR3 protein is CASSPRTGSDETQYF. DNA of the CDR3: TGTGCCAGCAGCCCCAGGACAGGTTCGGACGAGACCCAGTACTTC.

This clonotype was recorded many times. The chain recombines TRBV5-5 with TRBJ2-1, with unresolved D. Germline assignment: CDR1 SGHKS and CDR2 YYEKEE (reference sequence). The CDR3 is made up of 16 amino acids. Trimming removed 2 bases from V and 7 bases from J, with 19 bases in between. CDR3 amino acids: CASSLNPRVRINEQFF. The CDR3 bases are TGTGCCAGCAGCTTAAATCCGCGCGTCCGGATTAATGAGCAGTTCTTC.

The table lists this clonotype with many counts. This chain joins TRBV11-2 and TRBJ2-7; the match to TRBD2 covers 14 bases. Germline CDR1 reads SGHAT; CDR2 reads FQNNGV. The CDR3 consists of 15 residues. The V gene end was trimmed by 6 bases and the J gene end by 3 bases; junction bases not matched to a gene: 4. The CDR3 is CASSLGTSGSYEQYF. CDR3 DNA: TGTGCCAGCAGTCTCGGGACTAGCGGGAGCTACGAGCAGTACTTC. The complete variable domain, with remaining parts taken from reference TRBV11-2 and TRBJ2-7, reads EAGVAQSPRYKIIEKRQSVAFWCNPISGHATLYWYQQILGQGPKLLIQFQNNGVVDDSQLPKDRFSAERLKGVDSTLKIQPAKLEDSAVYLCASSLGTSGSYEQYFGPGTRLTVT.

The gene calls are TRBV7-9 and TRBJ2-5, with a weak D call TRBD1 (6 bases). The CDR3 contains 13 residues. CDR1 and CDR2 from the germline V gene are SEHNR and FQNEAQ (reference sequence). Trimming took 5 bases from V and 3 from J, leaving 10 bases between them. The CDR3 DNA follows: TGTGCCAGCAGCCACTGGACAGAAGAGACCCAGTACTTC. It yields the protein CASSHWTEETQYF.

This clonotype was seen repeatedly, ten times or more. V and J are TRBV10-3 and TRBJ1-1, with D possibly matching TRBD1 (5 bases). Germline V gives CDR1 ENHRY, CDR2 SYGVKD. V dropped 6 bases and J dropped 6 bases, with 14 bases sitting between them. The CDR3 length is 13 residues. CDR3 amino acids: CAISPGPEAEAFF. The CDR3 DNA reads TGTGCCATCAGCCCGGGGCCTGAGGCTGAAGCTTTCTTT.

This clonotype was seen many times. This rearrangement joins TRBV18 to TRBJ1-6; D call uncertain. This CDR3 is 13 amino acids long. V was trimmed by 0 bases and J by 7 bases, leaving 4 bases between them. Germline loops: CDR1 KGHSH, CDR2 LQKENI. CDR3 coding DNA: TGTGCCAGCTCACCACCTCCGAATTCACCCCTCCACTTT. Translation gives CASSPPPNSPLHF.

This clonotype was counted at least ten times. V is TRBV5-1 and J is TRBJ1-5; D perhaps matches TRBD1 (5 bases). The germline CDR1 and CDR2 sequences are SGHRS and YFSETQ. V lost 0 bases and J lost 3, with 10 bases in between. The CDR3 runs to 15 residues. This CDR3 reads CASSLAGHSNQPQHF. The CDR3 nucleotides read TGCGCCAGCAGCTTGGCCGGACACTCCAATCAGCCCCAGCATTTT.

This clonotype was seen ten or more times. This chain uses TRBV5-1 with TRBJ2-7; D is perhaps TRBD1 (6 bases). Germline assignment: CDR1 SGHRS and CDR2 YFSETQ. Trimming took off 1 base at V and 7 bases at J, with 12 bases between the two ends. The CDR3 sequence is 13 residues long. The CDR3 reads CASSLSTGIEQYF. DNA of the CDR3: TGCGCCAGCAGCTTGTCTACAGGGATAGAGCAGTACTTC.

This chain connects TRBV6-9 to TRBJ2-7, with TRBD2 identical over 15 bases. Trimming at V came to 0 bases and at J to 6 bases, leaving 3 bases not matched to a gene. This CDR3 is built from 16 residues. The germline CDR1 and CDR2 sequences are MNHGY and SVAAGI. This chain's CDR3 is CASSYSRTSGRAEQYF. The CDR3 DNA reads TGTGCCAGCAGTTATTCCCGGACTAGCGGGAGGGCCGAGCAGTACTTC.

This clonotype was picked up many times. The chain has TRBV12-3 or TRBV12-4 and TRBJ2-1; TRBD1 might be the D (5 bases). This CDR3 contains 13 residues. V lost 3 bases to trimming and J lost 4 bases, with 7 bases between them. CDR3 protein: CASSFNRYNEQFF. The CDR3 DNA is TGTGCCAGCAGTTTCAACAGGTACAATGAGCAGTTCTTC.

The table lists this clonotype with a few counts. The rearrangement links TRBV18 to TRBJ1-6, with 10 bases matching TRBD1. CDR1 and CDR2 (germline): KGHSH, LQKENI. Trimming took 1 base from V and 9 from J; bases not matched to a gene: 9. CDR3 length equals 17 residues. For the CDR3, the DNA is TGTGCCAGCTCACCACTATCCACGGGACAGGGGTTTTCACCCCTCCACTTT. Translating gives CASSPLSTGQGFSPLHF. The full variable domain, its missing parts supplied by reference TRBV18 and TRBJ1-6, is NAGVMQNPRHLVRRRGQEARLRCSPMKGHSHVYWYRQLPEEGLKFMVYLQKENIIDESGMPKERFSAEFPKEGPSILRIQQVVRGDSAAYFCASSPLSTGQGFSPLHFGNGTRLTVT.

This clonotype was found many times. The gene calls are TRBV9 and TRBJ2-7; 11 bases align to TRBD1. From germline, CDR1 is SGDLS and CDR2 YYNGEE. The CDR3 length is 15 residues. The V gene end was trimmed by 3 bases and the J gene end by 1 base; junction bases not matched to a gene: 3. CDR3 bases: TGTGCCAGCAGCGGAGGGACAGGGGGATCCTACGAGCAGTACTTC. As protein: CASSGGTGGSYEQYF.

The rearrangement uses TRBV30 and TRBJ1-1; no clear D. This CDR3 is 13 amino acids long. Trimming removed 4 bases at V and 1 base at J, with 10 bases between. From germline, CDR1 is GTSNPN and CDR2 SVGIG (reference sequence). CDR3 in amino acids: CAWTGRRNTEAFF. CDR3 DNA sequence: TGTGCCTGGACCGGCAGGAGGAACACTGAAGCTTTCTTT.

This clonotype was seen many times. V and J are TRBV12-3 or TRBV12-4 and TRBJ2-7, with a weak D call TRBD2 (6 bases). The CDR3 has 14 amino acids. Between the trimmed V and J ends, which lost 3 bases and 3 bases, there was a span of 12 bases. CDR3 sequence: CASSFSGIGYEQYF. DNA of the CDR3: TGTGCCAGCAGTTTTAGCGGTATTGGCTACGAGCAGTACTTC.

This clonotype came up many times. V usage is TRBV9 and J usage is TRBJ2-2; D is unresolved. Germline CDR1 reads SGDLS; CDR2 reads YYNGEE. Trimming removed 6 bases at V and 6 bases at J, with 12 bases between. The CDR3 totals 13 residues. CDR3 coding DNA: TGTGCCAGCACCTCAGCCTTCTCCGGGGAGCTGTTTTTT. This encodes CASTSAFSGELFF.

Concerning this clonotype itself: A read error is possible here, since a much larger clone lies one base away. The chain combines TRBV28 with TRBJ2-1; TRBD1 matches 11 bases. Germline-derived CDR1 and CDR2 are MDHEN and SYDVKM. V lost 3 bases and J lost 9; bases outside the gene matches: 4. CDR3 length: 14 amino acids. CDR3 in amino acids: CASSFPGQGVEQFF. CDR3 nucleotides: TGTGCCAGCAGTTTCCCGGGACAGGGGGTTGAGCAGTTCTTC.

The chain's CDR3 is CAIGTDYGYTF. The CDR3 coding sequence is TGTGCCATTGGGACGGACTATGGCTACACCTTC. V is TRBV24-1 and J is TRBJ1-2; a possible D gene is TRBD1 (5 bases). V was clipped by 11 bases and J by 3 bases, with 9 bases between them. Looked up from germline, CDR1 is KGHDR and CDR2 is SFDVKD. The CDR3 covers 11 residues.

This clonotype was observed at least ten times. The rearrangement uses TRBV7-9 and TRBJ2-7; 7 bases fit TRBD2. Germline CDR1 reads SEHNR; CDR2 reads FQNEAQ (reference sequence). This CDR3 has 15 amino acids. The V gene end was trimmed by 3 bases and the J gene end by 3 bases; junction bases not matched to a gene: 8. CDR3 bases: TGTGCCAGCAGCTTGGGGGGGAGTCGGGACTACGAGCAGTACTTC. It is translated as CASSLGGSRDYEQYF. The whole variable domain, remainder taken from reference TRBV7-9 and TRBJ2-7, is DTGVSQNPRHKITKRGQNVTFRCDPISEHNRLYWYRQTLGQGPEFLTYFQNEAQLEKSRLLSDRFSAERPKGSFSTLEIQRTEQGDSAMYLCASSLGGSRDYEQYFGPGTRLTVT.

This clonotype was counted a few times. V gene TRBV19 combines with J gene TRBJ2-1; possibly TRBD1 for D (6 bases). Trimming shortened V by 3 bases and J by 8 bases, and 11 bases separated the two germline ends. CDR3 size: 13 residues. Looked up from germline, CDR1 is LNHDA and CDR2 is SQIVND (reference sequence). The CDR3 nucleotides are TGTGCCAGTAGTATGAACAGGGAAGATGAGCAGTTCTTC. This gives the protein CASSMNREDEQFF.

This clonotype came up a few times. This chain uses TRBV29-1 with TRBJ1-1; D is ambiguous. This CDR3 spans 10 amino acids. The V end was cut by 0 bases, the J end by 11 bases, with 7 bases between. The germline CDR1 and CDR2 sequences are SQVTM and ANQGSEA. The DNA of the CDR3 is TGCAGCGTTGAAGAGTCACACGCTTTCTTT. Protein: CSVEESHAFF.

This clonotype came up many times. This sequence joins TRBV7-2 and TRBJ1-3; D may be TRBD1 (5 bases). V lost 5 bases to trimming and J lost 0 bases, with 14 bases between them. Germline V gene sequence: CDR1 SGHTA, CDR2 FQGNSA. The CDR3 contains 16 residues. CDR3: CASSQTGALSGNTIYF. The CDR3 DNA sequence: TGTGCCAGCAGCCAAACAGGAGCCCTCTCTGGAAACACCATATATTTT.

The rearrangement uses TRBV2 and TRBJ1-4, with D maybe TRBD1 (5 bases). Germline V lookup: CDR1 SNHLY, CDR2 FYNNEI. The CDR3 is 15 residues long. V was clipped by 0 bases and J by 10 bases, with 15 bases between them. CDR3 region: CASSEAPGRAGKLFF. The CDR3 DNA is TGTGCCAGCAGTGAAGCACCGGGACGGGCCGGAAAACTGTTTTTT.

This clonotype was picked up a small number of times. V usage is TRBV19 and J usage is TRBJ2-1, with 8 bases fitting TRBD2. The CDR3 contains 13 residues. The V and J ends lost 7 bases and 9 bases, in that order; junction bases with no gene match: 8. The germline gives CDR1 LNHDA, CDR2 SQIVND (reference sequence). CDR3 amino acids: CASIGWTSSEQFF. CDR3 coding DNA: TGTGCCAGTATAGGGTGGACTAGCAGTGAGCAGTTCTTC. The entire variable domain, with the rest obtained from reference TRBV19 and TRBJ2-1, is as follows: DGGITQSPKYLFRKEGQNVTLSCEQNLNHDAMYWYRQDPGQGLRLIYYSQIVNDFQKGDIAEGYSVSREKKESFPLTVTSAQKNPTAFYLCASIGWTSSEQFFGPGTRLTVL.